A single sample is the source of the 17 T cell receptor beta chains below, sequenced in a study of blood T cell repertoires in COVID-19. Libraries were prepared by immunoSEQ multiplex PCR; TCRdb keeps only in-frame clonotypes and omits some of them. Counted here are about 200,000 clones, about 88% occurring once; the ten biggest clones make up 4.8%. The sequenced sample consisted of peripheral blood. These receptors came from a woman in her thirties or forties with acute or convalescent COVID-19.

This chain connects TRBV7-6 to TRBJ2-2; 7 positions agree with TRBD1. The CDR3 runs to 15 residues. J gave up 3 bases and V 5 bases, and 6 bases lay outside the gene matches. The germline V gene encodes CDR1 SGHVS and CDR2 FNYEAQ. The CDR3 DNA reads TGTGCCAGCAGCCGCCGGGACAGAGACACCGGGGAGCTGTTTTTT. It translates to CASSRRDRDTGELFF.

The chain has TRBV27 and TRBJ1-2; 9 bases map to TRBD1. With V trimmed by 5 bases and J by 8 bases, 9 bases remained unmatched. This CDR3 comprises 14 residues. CDR1 is MNHEY, CDR2 SMNVEV, per germline (reference sequence). DNA of the CDR3: TGTGCCAGCAGTCCAGACAGGGGGGCAGGCGGCTACACCTTC. Its translation: CASSPDRGAGGYTF.

This chain connects TRBV19 to TRBJ1-1; TRBD1 matches 8 bases. V was clipped by 7 bases and J by 5 bases; unmatched bases: 9. There are 14 residues in the CDR3. Germline CDR1 LNHDA, CDR2 SQIVND (reference sequence). This CDR3 reads CASTATGEVTEAFF. CDR3 in DNA: TGTGCCAGTACCGCGACAGGGGAAGTAACTGAAGCTTTCTTT.

This clone was recorded only once. The CDR3 here is CASSPPGRRGKAETQYF. CDR3 coding DNA: TGTGCCAGCTCACCGCCCGGGAGACGGGGGAAGGCGGAGACCCAGTACTTC. V gene TRBV18 combines with J gene TRBJ2-5, with D possibly TRBD2 on 6 matching bases. Germline V lookup: CDR1 KGHSH, CDR2 LQKENI. Deletions cut 3 bases from V and 5 bases from J, with 22 bases between. The CDR3 extends over 17 amino acids. Full variable domain (missing parts from reference TRBV18 and TRBJ2-5): NAGVMQNPRHLVRRRGQEARLRCSPMKGHSHVYWYRQLPEEGLKFMVYLQKENIIDESGMPKERFSAEFPKEGPSILRIQQVVRGDSAAYFCASSPPGRRGKAETQYFGPGTRLLVL.

The genes are TRBV19 and TRBJ2-1, with TRBD2 matching over 8 bases. V trimming: 1 base; J trimming: 3 bases; junction bases outside the gene matches: 8. The germline V gene has CDR1 LNHDA and CDR2 SQIVND (reference sequence). The CDR3 runs to 17 residues. CDR3 DNA sequence: TGTGCCAGTAGTATAGGCCCCCTAGCGGGTCTCTACAATGAGCAGTTCTTC. Translation: CASSIGPLAGLYNEQFF.

J is TRBJ2-5 and V is TRBV2; 8 positions match TRBD2. This CDR3 is built from 14 residues. Germline V gene lookup returns CDR1 SNHLY and CDR2 FYNNEI. V gave up 4 bases and J gave up 2 bases; unmatched junction bases: 3. In DNA, the CDR3 is TGTGCCAGCAGTGGCGGGGGGCTACAAGAGACCCAGTACTTC. It specifies CASSGGGLQETQYF.

The chain couples TRBV14 to TRBJ2-1; D may be TRBD2 (7 bases). Per germline, CDR1 SGHDN and CDR2 FVKESK. V lost 4 bases, J lost 8 bases, and 21 bases lay in between. The CDR3 has 16 residues. This CDR3 is CASSPPLRGAGDEQFF. The CDR3 DNA reads as TGTGCCAGCAGCCCCCCCTTACGGGGGGCTGGGGATGAGCAGTTCTTC.

V is TRBV18 and J is TRBJ1-2; 7 bases map to TRBD1. The CDR3 is 15 amino acids. Germline V CDR1 and CDR2: KGHSH, LQKENI. The V gene end was trimmed by 4 bases and the J gene end by 3 bases; junction bases not matched to a gene: 8. The CDR3 region has the DNA TGTGCCAGCTCACTCGAGGGGGCTGGCCACTATGGCTACACCTTC. Protein: CASSLEGAGHYGYTF.

The chain employs TRBV9 and TRBJ2-5; possible D gene TRBD2, 7 bases. Germline CDR1 is SGDLS and CDR2 is YYNGEE. Trimming shortened V by 2 bases and J by 0 bases, and 17 bases separated the two germline ends. This CDR3 is built from 17 residues. The CDR3 sequence: CASSVRGGGVYQETQYF. CDR3 in DNA: TGTGCCAGCAGCGTGCGAGGGGGGGGAGTGTACCAAGAGACCCAGTACTTC.

The chain couples TRBV3-1 (or the pseudogene TRBV3-2) to TRBJ1-3; perhaps TRBD1 as D (5 bases). V dropped 3 bases and J dropped 4 bases, with 13 bases sitting between them. Germline V gene lookup returns CDR1 LGHDT and CDR2 YNNKEL (reference sequence). This CDR3 has 15 amino acids. In DNA form, the CDR3 reads TGTGCCAGCAGCCAGTCCCAGGGTGGAGGAAACACCATATATTTT. This sequence encodes CASSQSQGGGNTIYF.

This chain links TRBV24-1 with TRBJ2-1; 8 bases match TRBD2. CDR3 size: 15 residues. The germline V gene encodes CDR1 KGHDR and CDR2 SFDVKD. The V and J ends lost 2 bases and 6 bases, in that order; junction bases with no gene match: 5. The CDR3 nucleotides are TGTGCCACCAGTGATTCGGGACTAGTAGGCAATGAGCAGTTCTTC. Translation gives CATSDSGLVGNEQFF.

CDR3 region: CASSYSDSRSGYGYTF. In nucleotides, the CDR3 is TGTGCCAGCAGTTACTCGGACAGCCGGTCTGGCTATGGCTACACCTTC. This rearrangement joins TRBV6-5 to TRBJ1-2, with a weak D call TRBD1 (6 bases). Between the trimmed V and J ends, which lost 0 bases and 4 bases, there was a span of 15 bases. The germline V gene encodes CDR1 MNHEY and CDR2 SVGAGI. The CDR3 runs to 16 residues.

The chain combines TRBV19 with TRBJ1-5; D ambiguous. Germline V gene lookup returns CDR1 LNHDA and CDR2 SQIVND (reference sequence). Trimming took 2 bases from V and 4 from J, leaving 6 bases between them. The CDR3 has 13 residues. CDR3 nucleotide sequence: TGTGCCAGTAGTATAACCCGGAATCAGCCCCAGCATTTT. Translated, it gives CASSITRNQPQHF.

This clone has just a few counts. The gene calls are TRBV4-1 and TRBJ2-2; 9 bases line up with TRBD2. The trim removed 0 bases at V and 7 bases at J, leaving 6 bases unmatched. Germline V gene lookup returns CDR1 MGHRA and CDR2 YSYEKL. The CDR3 totals 16 residues. Here the CDR3 DNA reads TGCGCCAGCAGCCAAGACGGGCTAGCGGGGATCGGGGAGCTGTTTTTT. Encoded protein: CASSQDGLAGIGELFF.

This clone was recorded only once. The genes are TRBV28 and TRBJ2-2; tentative D call: TRBD2 (7 bases). Germline CDR1 MDHEN, CDR2 SYDVKM. Trimming stripped 3 bases from V and 0 bases from J, with 11 bases between. The length of the CDR3 is 16 residues. The CDR3 loop is CASSFWGGPNTGELFF. DNA of the CDR3: TGTGCCAGCAGTTTTTGGGGGGGCCCGAACACCGGGGAGCTGTTTTTT.

The chain carries TRBV6-5 and TRBJ2-1; D is possibly TRBD2 (5 bases). Trimming shortened V by 2 bases and J by 6 bases, and 11 bases separated the two germline ends. There are 14 residues in the CDR3. CDR1 and CDR2 (germline): MNHEY, SVGAGI. The CDR3 reads CASSYGSSLNEQFF. The CDR3 coding sequence is TGTGCCAGCAGTTACGGGAGCAGCCTCAATGAGCAGTTCTTC.

This chain joins TRBV15 and TRBJ1-2; tentatively, D is TRBD1 (5 bases). Germline CDR1 reads LNHNV; CDR2 reads YYDKDF (reference sequence). Trimming took 7 bases from V and 7 from J, leaving 19 bases between them. The CDR3 is 14 residues long. The CDR3 bases are TGTGCCACCAAACGGGGGGGGATTTCTGGTGGCTACACCTTC. Translating gives CATKRGGISGGYTF.